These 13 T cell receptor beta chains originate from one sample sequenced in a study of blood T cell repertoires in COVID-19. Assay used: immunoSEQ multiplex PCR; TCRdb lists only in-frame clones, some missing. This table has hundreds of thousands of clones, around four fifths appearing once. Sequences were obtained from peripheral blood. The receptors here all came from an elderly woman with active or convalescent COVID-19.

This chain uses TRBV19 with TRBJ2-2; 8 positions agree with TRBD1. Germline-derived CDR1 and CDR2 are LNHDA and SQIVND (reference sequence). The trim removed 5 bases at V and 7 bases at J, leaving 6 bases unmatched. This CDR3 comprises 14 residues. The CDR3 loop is CASSAQGAVGELFF. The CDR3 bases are TGTGCCAGTAGTGCGCAGGGGGCGGTCGGGGAGCTGTTTTTT. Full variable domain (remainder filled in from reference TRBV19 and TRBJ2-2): DGGITQSPKYLFRKEGQNVTLSCEQNLNHDAMYWYRQDPGQGLRLIYYSQIVNDFQKGDIAEGYSVSREKKESFPLTVTSAQKNPTAFYLCASSAQGAVGELFFGEGSRLTVL.

The CDR3 DNA reads as TGTGCCAGCAGTTTTGAGGGCTATGGCTACACCTTC. It yields the protein CASSFEGYGYTF. This chain joins TRBV12-3 or TRBV12-4 and TRBJ1-2; D is unclear. V shed 3 bases and J shed 4 bases, with 6 bases lying between them. The CDR3 is 12 residues long.

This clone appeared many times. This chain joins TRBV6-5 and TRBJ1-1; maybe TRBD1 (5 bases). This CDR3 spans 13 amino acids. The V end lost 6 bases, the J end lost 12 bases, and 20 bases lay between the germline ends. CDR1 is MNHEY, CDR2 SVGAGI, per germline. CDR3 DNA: TGTGCCAGCAGGGGAGGACACCCCCCAACGCCTTTCTTT. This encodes CASRGGHPPTPFF.

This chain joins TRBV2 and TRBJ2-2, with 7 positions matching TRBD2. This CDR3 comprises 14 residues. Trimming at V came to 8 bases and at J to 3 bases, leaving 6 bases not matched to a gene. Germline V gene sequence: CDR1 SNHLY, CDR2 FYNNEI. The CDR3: CASSGRGDTGELFF. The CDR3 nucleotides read TGTGCCAGCTCGGGCCGGGGGGACACCGGGGAGCTGTTTTTT.

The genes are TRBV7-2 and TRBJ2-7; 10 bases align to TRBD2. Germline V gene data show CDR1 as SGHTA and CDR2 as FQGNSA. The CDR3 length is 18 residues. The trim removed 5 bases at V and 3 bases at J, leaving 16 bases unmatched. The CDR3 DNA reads TGTGCCAGCAGCCAACGGGGTACAAGCGGGGGGGCGTTCTACGAGCAGTACTTC. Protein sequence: CASSQRGTSGGAFYEQYF.

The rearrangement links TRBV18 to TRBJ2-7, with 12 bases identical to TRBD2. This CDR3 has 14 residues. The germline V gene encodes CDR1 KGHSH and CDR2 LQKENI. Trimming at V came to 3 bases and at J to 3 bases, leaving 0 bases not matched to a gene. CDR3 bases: TGTGCCAGCTCACCGACTAGCGGGAGCTACGAGCAGTACTTC. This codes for CASSPTSGSYEQYF.

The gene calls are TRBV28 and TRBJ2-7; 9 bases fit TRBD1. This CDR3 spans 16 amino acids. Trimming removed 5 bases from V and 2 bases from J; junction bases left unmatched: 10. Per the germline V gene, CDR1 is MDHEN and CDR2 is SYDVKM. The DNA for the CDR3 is TGTGCCAGCAGTCCCCCCCCGGGGACAGGGACCTACGAGCAGTACTTC. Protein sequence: CASSPPPGTGTYEQYF.

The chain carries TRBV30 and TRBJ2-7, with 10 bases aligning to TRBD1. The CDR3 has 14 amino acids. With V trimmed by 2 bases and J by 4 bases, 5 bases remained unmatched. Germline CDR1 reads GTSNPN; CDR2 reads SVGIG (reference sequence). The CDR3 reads CAWSRDRGLYEQYF. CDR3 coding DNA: TGTGCCTGGAGTAGGGACAGGGGTTTGTACGAGCAGTACTTC.

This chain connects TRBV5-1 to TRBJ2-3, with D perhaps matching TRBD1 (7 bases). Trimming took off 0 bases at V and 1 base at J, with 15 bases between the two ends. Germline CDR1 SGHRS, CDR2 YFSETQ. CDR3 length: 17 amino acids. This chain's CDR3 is CASSLARRDSGTDTQYF. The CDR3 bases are TGCGCCAGCAGCTTGGCCAGGCGGGACAGCGGCACAGATACGCAGTATTTT. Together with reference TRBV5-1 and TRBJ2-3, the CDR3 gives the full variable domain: KAGVTQTPRYLIKTRGQQVTLSCSPISGHRSVSWYQQTPGQGLQFLFEYFSETQRNKGNFPGRFSGRQFSNSRSEMNVSTLELGDSALYLCASSLARRDSGTDTQYFGPGTRLTVL.

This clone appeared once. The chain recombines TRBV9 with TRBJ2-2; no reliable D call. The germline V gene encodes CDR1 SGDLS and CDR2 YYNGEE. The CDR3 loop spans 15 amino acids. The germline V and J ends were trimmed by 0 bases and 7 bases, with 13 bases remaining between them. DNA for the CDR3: TGTGCCAGCAGCGTAGCTAGTTCTATCGGCGGGGAGCTGTTTTTT. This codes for CASSVASSIGGELFF.

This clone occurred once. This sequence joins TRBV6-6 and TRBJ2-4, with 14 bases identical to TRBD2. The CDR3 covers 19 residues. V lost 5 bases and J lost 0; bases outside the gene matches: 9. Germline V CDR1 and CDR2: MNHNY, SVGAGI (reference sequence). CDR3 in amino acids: CASSPPGTSGGLAKNIQYF. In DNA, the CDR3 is TGTGCCAGCAGTCCCCCGGGGACTAGCGGGGGCCTAGCCAAAAACATTCAGTACTTC.

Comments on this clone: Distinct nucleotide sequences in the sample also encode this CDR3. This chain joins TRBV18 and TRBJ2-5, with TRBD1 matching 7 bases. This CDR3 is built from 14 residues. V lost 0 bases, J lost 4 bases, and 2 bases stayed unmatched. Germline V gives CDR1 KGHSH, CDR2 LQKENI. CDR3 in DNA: TGTGCCAGCTCACCACCAGGGGGCAGAGAGACCCAGTACTTC. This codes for CASSPPGGRETQYF.

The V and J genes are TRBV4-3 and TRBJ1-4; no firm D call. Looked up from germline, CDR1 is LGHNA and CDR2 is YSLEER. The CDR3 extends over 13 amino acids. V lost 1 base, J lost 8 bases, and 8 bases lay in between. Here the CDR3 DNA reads TGCGCCAGCAGCCAAGGGTTGGAGGAAAAACTGTTTTTT. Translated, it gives CASSQGLEEKLFF.